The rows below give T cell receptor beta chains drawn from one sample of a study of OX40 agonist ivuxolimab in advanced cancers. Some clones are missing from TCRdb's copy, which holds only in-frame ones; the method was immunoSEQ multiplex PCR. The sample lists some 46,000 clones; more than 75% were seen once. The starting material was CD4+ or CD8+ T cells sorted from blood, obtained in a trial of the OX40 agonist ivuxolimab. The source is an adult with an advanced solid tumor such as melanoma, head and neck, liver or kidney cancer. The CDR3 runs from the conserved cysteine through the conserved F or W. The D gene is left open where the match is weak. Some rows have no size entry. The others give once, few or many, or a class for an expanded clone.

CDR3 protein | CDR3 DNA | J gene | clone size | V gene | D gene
CASSLAESYGYTF | TGTGCCAGCAGCTTAGCGGAGTCCTATGGCTACACCTTC | TRBJ1-2 | . | TRBV7-8 | .
CAISEADRATDTQYF | TGTGCCATCAGTGAAGCGGACAGGGCCACAGATACGCAGTATTTT | TRBJ2-3 | . | TRBV10-3 | TRBD1
CASSSTGNPYNEQFF | TGTGCCAGCAGCTCCACAGGGAATCCCTACAATGAGCAGTTCTTC | TRBJ2-1 | . | TRBV7-6 | .
CASSPRDRGSSYNEQFF | TGTGCCAGCAGCCCTAGGGACCGGGGGAGCTCCTACAATGAGCAGTTCTTC | TRBJ2-1 | few | TRBV7-2 | .
CASSLNRGPTYGYTF | TGTGCCAGCAGCTTAAACCGGGGCCCAACCTATGGCTACACCTTC | TRBJ1-2 | . | TRBV7-8 | .
CASSTIRGQGLYEQYF | TGTGCCAGCAGCACCATACGGGGTCAGGGGCTCTACGAGCAGTACTTC | TRBJ2-7 | . | TRBV27 | .
CASSEASVVPGGSSYNSPLHF | TGTGCCAGCAGTGAAGCCTCGGTAGTACCAGGGGGGAGCTCCTATAATTCACCCCTCCACTTT | TRBJ1-6 | . | TRBV6-1 | TRBD1
CAWRGGQWNTEAFF | TGTGCCTGGAGAGGGGGCCAGTGGAACACTGAAGCTTTCTTT | TRBJ1-1 | . | TRBV30 | TRBD1
CASRGGQAGDQPQHF | TGTGCCAGTCGAGGGGGACAGGCCGGGGATCAGCCCCAGCATTTT | TRBJ1-5 | . | TRBV19 | TRBD1
CAWSGGGGGYTF | TGTGCCTGGAGTGGGGGGGGAGGCGGCTACACCTTC | TRBJ1-2 | . | TRBV30 | .
CASSPFRQQGAQLFF | TGCGCCAGCAGCCCCTTCCGCCAACAGGGGGCGCAACTGTTTTTT | TRBJ1-4 | . | TRBV5-1 | TRBD1
CASSFDATTGNTIYF | TGTGCCAGCAGCTTCGACGCAACCACTGGAAACACCATATATTTT | TRBJ1-3 | . | TRBV7-9 | .
CAITASSYGGEQYF | TGTGCCATCACCGCTAGTTCCTACGGGGGTGAGCAGTACTTC | TRBJ2-7 | . | TRBV10-3 | .
CASRGTGWSGELFF | TGTGCCAGCAGAGGGACAGGGTGGTCCGGGGAGCTGTTTTTT | TRBJ2-2 | . | TRBV27 | TRBD1
CASNPAGLAGTYEQYF | TGTGCCAGCAATCCCGCGGGACTAGCGGGGACCTACGAGCAGTACTTC | TRBJ2-7 | . | TRBV2 | TRBD2
CASRPGQSSYEQYF | TGTGCCAGTAGGCCGGGACAGAGCTCCTACGAGCAGTACTTC | TRBJ2-7 | . | TRBV6-5 | TRBD1
CASSHLRLAGALSTDTQYF | TGTGCCAGCAGCCACCTAAGACTAGCGGGGGCTCTTAGCACAGATACGCAGTATTTT | TRBJ2-3 | . | TRBV14 | TRBD2
CASSFLAGLEETQYF | TGTGCCAGCAGCTTTCTAGCGGGGTTAGAAGAGACCCAGTACTTC | TRBJ2-5 | . | TRBV7-6 | TRBD2
CASRTPGQETQYF | TGTGCCAGCAGAACGCCGGGACAGGAGACCCAGTACTTC | TRBJ2-5 | . | TRBV6-6 | TRBD1
CASSPGQGNTEAFF | TGTGCCAGCAGCCCTGGACAGGGGAACACTGAAGCTTTCTTT | TRBJ1-1 | . | TRBV9 | TRBD1
CASSPRRTIQETQYF | TGTGCCAGCAGCCCACGCCGGACTATCCAAGAGACCCAGTACTTC | TRBJ2-5 | . | TRBV11-2 | .
CATSLWTGGVEKLFF | TGTGCCACCAGCTTGTGGACAGGGGGAGTAGAAAAACTGTTTTTT | TRBJ1-4 | . | TRBV15 | TRBD1
CASSFRLAGSGELFF | TGTGCCAGCAGCTTTCGGCTAGCGGGGTCCGGGGAGCTGTTTTTT | TRBJ2-2 | few | TRBV5-8 | TRBD2
CASSAGTAFGDTQYF | TGTGCCAGCAGTGCCGGGACTGCCTTTGGAGATACGCAGTATTTT | TRBJ2-3 | once | TRBV28 | .
CASSHQGRTGELFF | TGCGCCAGCAGCCACCAGGGACGCACCGGGGAGCTGTTTTTT | TRBJ2-2 | . | TRBV5-1 | .
CASTLGGYNSPLHF | TGTGCCAGCACCCTAGGGGGTTATAATTCACCCCTCCACTTT | TRBJ1-6 | . | TRBV7-8 | .
CASSSRSWGQGAFGANVLTF | TGCGCCAGCAGCTCACGAAGTTGGGGACAGGGGGCGTTTGGGGCCAACGTCCTGACTTTC | TRBJ2-6 | . | TRBV5-1 | TRBD1
CASSASGAYNEQFF | TGTGCCAGCAGCGCTTCGGGGGCTTACAATGAGCAGTTCTTC | TRBJ2-1 | once | TRBV9 | .
CASSSRRGGETQYF | TGTGCCAGCAGCTCCCGACGTGGGGGCGAGACCCAGTACTTC | TRBJ2-5 | . | TRBV11-3 | .
CASGLTGANTEAFF | TGTGCTAGTGGTTTAACAGGGGCGAACACTGAAGCTTTCTTT | TRBJ1-1 | . | TRBV12-5 | TRBD1
CASSLSPSDSPLHF | TGTGCCAGCAGTTTATCCCCCTCAGATTCACCCCTCCACTTT | TRBJ1-6 | . | TRBV27 | .
CASSIYTVGRYGYTF | TGTGCCAGTAGTATTTACACGGTGGGACGCTATGGCTACACCTTC | TRBJ1-2 | . | TRBV19 | .
CASSPREGEQYF | TGTGCCAGCTCACCGAGGGAGGGCGAGCAGTACTTC | TRBJ2-7 | . | TRBV18 | TRBD2
CASSSNYGYTF | TGTGCCAGCAGCTCTAACTATGGCTACACCTTC | TRBJ1-2 | . | TRBV5-6 | .
CASSWLQDQPQHF | TGTGCCAGCAGTTGGTTACAGGATCAGCCCCAGCATTTT | TRBJ1-5 | . | TRBV6-5 | .
CASSLGDGTGGDAGYTF | TGTGCCAGCAGTTTAGGCGATGGCACAGGGGGCGATGCTGGCTACACCTTC | TRBJ1-2 | . | TRBV27 | TRBD1
CASSLDFQETQYF | TGTGCCAGCAGCTTAGATTTTCAAGAGACCCAGTACTTC | TRBJ2-5 | . | TRBV11-2 | .
CASSAEPGRSSNYGYTF | TGTGCCAGCAGCGCTGAGCCGGGACGGTCCTCGAACTATGGCTACACCTTC | TRBJ1-2 | . | TRBV9 | .
CASSVSSGTMNTEAFF | TGTGCCAGCAGCGTCAGCTCGGGAACTATGAACACTGAAGCTTTCTTT | TRBJ1-1 | . | TRBV9 | .
CASSPTNRGRNQPQHF | TGTGCCAGCTCACCAACCAACAGGGGAAGGAATCAGCCCCAGCATTTT | TRBJ1-5 | few | TRBV18 | TRBD1
CASSLGSGSEAFF | TGCGCCAGCAGCTTGGGGAGCGGCTCTGAAGCTTTCTTT | TRBJ1-1 | . | TRBV5-1 | .
CASSLQSGGRCYTF | TGTGCCAGCAGTTTACAGTCAGGGGGCCGGTGCTACACCTTC | TRBJ1-2 | once | TRBV27 | TRBD1